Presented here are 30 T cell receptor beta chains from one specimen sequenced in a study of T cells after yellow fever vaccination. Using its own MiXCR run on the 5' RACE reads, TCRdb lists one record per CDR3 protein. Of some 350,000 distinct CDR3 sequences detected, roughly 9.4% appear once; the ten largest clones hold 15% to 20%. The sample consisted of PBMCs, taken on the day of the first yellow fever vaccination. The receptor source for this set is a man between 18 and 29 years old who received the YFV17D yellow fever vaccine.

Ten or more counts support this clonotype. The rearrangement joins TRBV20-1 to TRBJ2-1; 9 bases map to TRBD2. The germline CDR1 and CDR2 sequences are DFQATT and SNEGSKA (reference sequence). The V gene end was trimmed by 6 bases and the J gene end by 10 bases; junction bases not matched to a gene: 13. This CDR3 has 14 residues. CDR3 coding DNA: TGCAGTGCGAACTACGGCGGGGGGGCCCGCGAGCAGTTCTTC. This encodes CSANYGGGAREQFF.

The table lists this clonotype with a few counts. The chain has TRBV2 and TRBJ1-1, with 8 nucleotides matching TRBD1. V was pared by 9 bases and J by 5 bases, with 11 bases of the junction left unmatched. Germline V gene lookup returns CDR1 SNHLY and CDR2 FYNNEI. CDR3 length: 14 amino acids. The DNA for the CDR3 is TGTGCCAGTATGCGGCCCGACAGGGGTACTGAAGCTTTCTTT. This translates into CASMRPDRGTEAFF.

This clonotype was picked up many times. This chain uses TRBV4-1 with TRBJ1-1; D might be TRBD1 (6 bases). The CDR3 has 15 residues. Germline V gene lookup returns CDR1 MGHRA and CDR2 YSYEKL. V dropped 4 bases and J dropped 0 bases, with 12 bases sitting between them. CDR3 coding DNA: TGCGCCAGCAGCCGCTCGGACAGAATGAACACTGAAGCTTTCTTT. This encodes CASSRSDRMNTEAFF.

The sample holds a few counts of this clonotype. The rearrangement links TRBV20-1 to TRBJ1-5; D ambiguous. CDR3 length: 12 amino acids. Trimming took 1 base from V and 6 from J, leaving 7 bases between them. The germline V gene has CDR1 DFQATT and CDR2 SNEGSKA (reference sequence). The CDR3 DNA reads TGCAGTGCTAGAGCTCCGAGTCAGCCCCAGCATTTT. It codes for CSARAPSQPQHF.

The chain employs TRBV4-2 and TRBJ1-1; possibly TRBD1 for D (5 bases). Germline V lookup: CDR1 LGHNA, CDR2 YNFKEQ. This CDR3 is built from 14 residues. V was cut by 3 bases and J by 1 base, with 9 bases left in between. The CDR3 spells CASSQGVGNTEAFF. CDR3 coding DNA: TGTGCCAGCAGCCAGGGGGTGGGGAACACTGAAGCTTTCTTT.

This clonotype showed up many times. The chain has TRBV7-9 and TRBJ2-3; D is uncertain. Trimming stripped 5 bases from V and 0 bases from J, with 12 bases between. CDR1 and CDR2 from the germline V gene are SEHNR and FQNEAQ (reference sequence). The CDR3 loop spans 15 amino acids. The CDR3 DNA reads TGTGCCAGCAGCCCCCGGGCTCCGAGCACAGATACGCAGTATTTT. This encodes CASSPRAPSTDTQYF.

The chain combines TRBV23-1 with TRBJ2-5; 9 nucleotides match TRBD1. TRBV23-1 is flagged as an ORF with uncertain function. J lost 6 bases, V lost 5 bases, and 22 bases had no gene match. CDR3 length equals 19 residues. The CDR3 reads CASSNPNSTGGRFTKTQYF. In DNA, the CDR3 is TGCGCCAGCAGTAATCCCAACTCCACAGGGGGCCGCTTCACGAAGACCCAGTACTTC.

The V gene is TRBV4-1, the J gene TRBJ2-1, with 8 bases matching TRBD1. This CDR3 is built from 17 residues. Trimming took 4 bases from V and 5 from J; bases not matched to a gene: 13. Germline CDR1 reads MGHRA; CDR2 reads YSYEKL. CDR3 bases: TGCGCCAGCAGCCGAATCATCCGGGACAGGCGACACAATGAGCAGTTCTTC. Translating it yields CASSRIIRDRRHNEQFF.

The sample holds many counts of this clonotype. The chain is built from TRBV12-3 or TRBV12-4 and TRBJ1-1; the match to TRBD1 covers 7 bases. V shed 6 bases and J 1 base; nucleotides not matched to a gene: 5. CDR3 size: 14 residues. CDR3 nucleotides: TGTGCCAGCAGACGCGACAGGGCGAACACTGAAGCTTTCTTT. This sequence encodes CASRRDRANTEAFF.

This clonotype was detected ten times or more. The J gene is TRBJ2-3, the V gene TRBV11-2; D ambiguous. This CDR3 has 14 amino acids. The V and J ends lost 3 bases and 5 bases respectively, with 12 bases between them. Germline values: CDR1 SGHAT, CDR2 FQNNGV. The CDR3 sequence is CASSFSTLQDTQYF. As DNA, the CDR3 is TGTGCCAGCAGCTTTTCCACACTCCAAGATACGCAGTATTTT.

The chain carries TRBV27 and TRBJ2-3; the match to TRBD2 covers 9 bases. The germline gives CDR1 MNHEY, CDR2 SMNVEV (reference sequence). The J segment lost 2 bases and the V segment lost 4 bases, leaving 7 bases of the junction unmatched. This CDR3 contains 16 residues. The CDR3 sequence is CASSSQAGGFTDTQYF. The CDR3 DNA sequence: TGTGCCAGCAGTTCCCAAGCGGGGGGATTCACAGATACGCAGTATTTT.

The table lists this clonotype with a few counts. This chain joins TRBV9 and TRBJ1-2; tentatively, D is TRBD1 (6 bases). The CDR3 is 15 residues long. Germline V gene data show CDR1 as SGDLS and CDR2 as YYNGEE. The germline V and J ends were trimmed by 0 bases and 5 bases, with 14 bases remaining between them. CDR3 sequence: CASSVGGQLPYGYTF. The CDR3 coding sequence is TGTGCCAGCAGCGTAGGGGGGCAGCTACCATATGGCTACACCTTC.

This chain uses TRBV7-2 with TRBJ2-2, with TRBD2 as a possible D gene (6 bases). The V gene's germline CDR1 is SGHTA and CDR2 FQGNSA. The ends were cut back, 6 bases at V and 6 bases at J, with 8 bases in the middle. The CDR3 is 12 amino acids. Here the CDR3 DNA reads TGTGCCAGCAGGACTAGGGCCGGGGAGCTGTTTTTT. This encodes CASRTRAGELFF.

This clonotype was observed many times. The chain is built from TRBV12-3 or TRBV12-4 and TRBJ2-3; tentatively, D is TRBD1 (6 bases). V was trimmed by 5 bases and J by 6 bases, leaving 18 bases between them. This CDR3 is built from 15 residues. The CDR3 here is CASSPHGQSRDTQYF. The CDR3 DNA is TGTGCCAGCAGTCCACACGGACAGTCGAGGGATACGCAGTATTTT.

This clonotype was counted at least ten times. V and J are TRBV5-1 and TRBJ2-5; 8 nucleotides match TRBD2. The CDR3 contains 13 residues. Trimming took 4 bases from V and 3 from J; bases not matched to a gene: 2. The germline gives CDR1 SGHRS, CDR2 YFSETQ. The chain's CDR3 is CASSRGGKETQYF. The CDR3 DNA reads TGCGCCAGCAGCCGGGGGGGGAAAGAGACCCAGTACTTC. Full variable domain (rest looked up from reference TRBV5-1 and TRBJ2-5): KAGVTQTPRYLIKTRGQQVTLSCSPISGHRSVSWYQQTPGQGLQFLFEYFSETQRNKGNFPGRFSGRQFSNSRSEMNVSTLELGDSALYLCASSRGGKETQYFGPGTRLLVL.

The CDR3 DNA reads as TGTGCCAGCAGTGGGACGGACCTTAACACTGAAGCTTTCTTT. Its protein product is CASSGTDLNTEAFF. This chain links TRBV11-2 with TRBJ1-1, with a weak D call TRBD1 (5 bases). This CDR3 is built from 14 residues. Looked up from germline, CDR1 is SGHAT and CDR2 is FQNNGV. Trimming shortened V by 6 bases and J by 2 bases, and 13 bases separated the two germline ends.

The CDR3 DNA is TGTGCCAGCAGCGCGGACAGGGGGAGGGCTGAAGCTTTCTTT. This gives the protein CASSADRGRAEAFF. The V and J genes are TRBV7-2 and TRBJ1-1, with 10 bases lining up with TRBD1. Per germline, CDR1 SGHTA and CDR2 FQGNSA. The CDR3 loop spans 14 amino acids. V dropped 5 bases and J dropped 6; count of bases not matched to a gene: 6.

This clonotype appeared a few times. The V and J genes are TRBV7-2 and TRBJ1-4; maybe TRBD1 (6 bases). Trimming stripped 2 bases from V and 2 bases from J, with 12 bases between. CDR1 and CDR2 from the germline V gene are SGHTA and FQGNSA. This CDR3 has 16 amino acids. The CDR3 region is CASSLFRGRTNEKLFF. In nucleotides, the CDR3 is TGTGCCAGCAGCTTATTTAGGGGGAGGACTAATGAAAAACTGTTTTTT.

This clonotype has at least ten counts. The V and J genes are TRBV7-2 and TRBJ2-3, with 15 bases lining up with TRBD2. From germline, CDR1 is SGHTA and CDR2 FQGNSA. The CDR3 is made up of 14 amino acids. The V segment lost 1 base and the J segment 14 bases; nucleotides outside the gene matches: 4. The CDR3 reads CASSLGTSGGAAYF. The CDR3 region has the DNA TGTGCCAGCAGCTTAGGGACTAGCGGGGGGGCCGCGTATTTT.

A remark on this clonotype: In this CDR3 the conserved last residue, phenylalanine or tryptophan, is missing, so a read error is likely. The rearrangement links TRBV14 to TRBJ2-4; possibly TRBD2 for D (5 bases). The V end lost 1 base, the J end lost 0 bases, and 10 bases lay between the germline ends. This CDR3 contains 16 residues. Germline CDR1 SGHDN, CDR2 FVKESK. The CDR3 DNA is TGTGCCAGCAGCCAAGGGACTGCCTTAGCCAAAAACATTCAGTACCTC. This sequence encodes CASSQGTALAKNIQYL.

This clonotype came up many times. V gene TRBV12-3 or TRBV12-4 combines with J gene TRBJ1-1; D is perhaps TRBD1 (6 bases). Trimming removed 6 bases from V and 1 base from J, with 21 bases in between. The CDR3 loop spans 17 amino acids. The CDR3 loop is CASRVYLGGTGNTEAFF. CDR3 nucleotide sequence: TGTGCCAGCAGAGTTTACTTAGGGGGGACTGGGAACACTGAAGCTTTCTTT.

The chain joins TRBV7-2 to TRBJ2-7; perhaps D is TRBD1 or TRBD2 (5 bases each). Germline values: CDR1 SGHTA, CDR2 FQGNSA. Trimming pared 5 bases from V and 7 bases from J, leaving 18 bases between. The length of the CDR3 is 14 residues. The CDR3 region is CASSPGLRDGEQYF. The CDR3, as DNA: TGTGCCAGCAGCCCAGGCCTCCGGGACGGGGAGCAGTACTTC.

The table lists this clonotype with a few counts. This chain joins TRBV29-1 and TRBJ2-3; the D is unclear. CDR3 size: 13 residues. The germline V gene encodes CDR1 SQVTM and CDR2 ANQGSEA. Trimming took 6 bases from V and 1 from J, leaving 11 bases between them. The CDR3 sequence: CSVMITGTDTQYF. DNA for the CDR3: TGCAGCGTGATGATCACGGGCACAGATACGCAGTATTTT.

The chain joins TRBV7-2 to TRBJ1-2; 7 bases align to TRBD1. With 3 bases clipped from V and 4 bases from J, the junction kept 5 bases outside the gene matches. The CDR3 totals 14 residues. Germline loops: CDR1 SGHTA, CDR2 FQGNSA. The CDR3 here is CASSFGTALYGYTF. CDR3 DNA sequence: TGTGCCAGCAGCTTCGGGACAGCTCTCTATGGCTACACCTTC.

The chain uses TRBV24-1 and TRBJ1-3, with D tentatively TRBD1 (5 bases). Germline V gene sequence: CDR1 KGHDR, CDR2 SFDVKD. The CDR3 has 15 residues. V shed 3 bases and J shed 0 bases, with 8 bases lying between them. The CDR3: CATSDGADSGNTIYF. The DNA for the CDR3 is TGTGCCACCAGTGATGGGGCCGACTCTGGAAACACCATATATTTT.

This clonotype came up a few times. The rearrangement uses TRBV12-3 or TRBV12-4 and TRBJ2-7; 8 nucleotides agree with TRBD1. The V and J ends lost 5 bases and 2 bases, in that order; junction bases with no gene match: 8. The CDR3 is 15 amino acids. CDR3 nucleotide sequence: TGTGCCAGCAGTACAGGGGGGCTAAGGACCTACGAGCAGTACTTC. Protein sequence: CASSTGGLRTYEQYF.

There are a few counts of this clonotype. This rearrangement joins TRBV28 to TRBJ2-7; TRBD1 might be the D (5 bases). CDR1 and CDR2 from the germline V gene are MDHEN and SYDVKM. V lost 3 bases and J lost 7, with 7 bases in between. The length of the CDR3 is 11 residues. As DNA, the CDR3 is TGTGCCAGCAGTTTTAGGGGAGAGCAGTACTTC. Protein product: CASSFRGEQYF.

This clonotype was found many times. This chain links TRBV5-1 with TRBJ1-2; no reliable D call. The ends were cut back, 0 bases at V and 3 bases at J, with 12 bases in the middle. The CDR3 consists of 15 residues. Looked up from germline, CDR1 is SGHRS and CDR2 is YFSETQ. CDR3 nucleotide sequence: TGCGCCAGCAGCTTGGATTCAACACTGTACTATGGCTACACCTTC. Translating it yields CASSLDSTLYYGYTF.

CDR3 coding DNA: TGTGCCAGCAGCTTAGTCCCGGGACTAGCGGTAGTAGATACGCAGTATTTT. Its translation: CASSLVPGLAVVDTQYF. This rearrangement joins TRBV7-2 to TRBJ2-3; 11 bases map to TRBD2. The V segment lost 1 base and the J segment 5 bases; nucleotides outside the gene matches: 8. In germline, CDR1 is SGHTA, CDR2 FQGNSA. The CDR3 consists of 17 residues.

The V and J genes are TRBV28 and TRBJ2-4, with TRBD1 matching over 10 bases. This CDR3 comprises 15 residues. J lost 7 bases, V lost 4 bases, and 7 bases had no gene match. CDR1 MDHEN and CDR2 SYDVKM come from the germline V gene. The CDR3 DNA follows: TGTGCCAGCAGTTCATCCGGGACAGGGGTGAACATTCAGTACTTC. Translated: CASSSSGTGVNIQYF.